This passage covers 10 T cell receptor beta chains from one sample sequenced in a study of human T cells and chemical hapten exposure. Time point noted: pre-sensitization, week 0. Treatment: therapeutic diphenylcyclopropenone sensitization with weekly scalp DPC. MiXCR, run by TCRdb on the RACE reads, gives a single entry per CDR3 protein. The repertoire holds 50,000 to 65,000 distinct CDR3 sequences, with over 9% as singletons. The specimen was whole blood, collected in connection with sensitization to the hapten diphenylcyclopropenone (DPC). The source is a woman in her thirties or forties with alopecia areata. Some clones in this sample may be carry-over from other donors' samples.

This clonotype came up many times. This sequence joins TRBV29-1 and TRBJ1-1; possibly TRBD1 for D (6 bases). Germline V gene lookup returns CDR1 SQVTM and CDR2 ANQGSEA. Trimming pared 4 bases from V and 8 bases from J, leaving 8 bases between. The CDR3 runs to 10 residues. The CDR3 region is CSVAGTEAFF. The CDR3 DNA sequence: TGCAGCGTTGCCGGGACAGAAGCTTTCTTT.

This clonotype came up a few times. The chain has TRBV4-3 and TRBJ2-1; perhaps TRBD2 as D (6 bases). The germline V gene encodes CDR1 LGHNA and CDR2 YSLEER. Trimming shortened V by 2 bases and J by 4 bases, and 12 bases separated the two germline ends. This CDR3 has 15 residues. This chain's CDR3 is CASSQKSSEYNEQFF. The CDR3 nucleotides are TGCGCCAGCAGCCAAAAATCTAGCGAGTACAATGAGCAGTTCTTC.

The V and J genes are TRBV7-2 and TRBJ2-1; D gene uncertain. The CDR3 contains 15 residues. The ends were cut back, 5 bases at V and 6 bases at J, with 17 bases in the middle. Germline CDR1 and CDR2: SGHTA and FQGNSA. The DNA for the CDR3 is TGTGCCAGCAGCCCCCTGGGGTCAGAAGGCAATGAGCAGTTCTTC. Translation gives CASSPLGSEGNEQFF.

This clonotype was counted at least ten times. This chain links TRBV18 with TRBJ2-3, with D perhaps matching TRBD1 or TRBD2 (5 bases each). The length of the CDR3 is 14 residues. Germline V gene lookup returns CDR1 KGHSH and CDR2 LQKENI. V was cut by 3 bases and J by 1 base, with 8 bases left in between. CDR3 sequence reads: CASSPGAGTDTQYF. Here the CDR3 DNA reads TGTGCCAGCTCACCCGGGGCAGGCACAGATACGCAGTATTTT. The variable domain in full, completed from reference TRBV18 and TRBJ2-3, reads NAGVMQNPRHLVRRRGQEARLRCSPMKGHSHVYWYRQLPEEGLKFMVYLQKENIIDESGMPKERFSAEFPKEGPSILRIQQVVRGDSAAYFCASSPGAGTDTQYFGPGTRLTVL.

This clonotype was recorded many times. V usage is TRBV18 and J usage is TRBJ2-6; 8 bases fit TRBD1. With V trimmed by 8 bases and J by 3 bases, 6 bases remained unmatched. Germline lookup yields CDR1 KGHSH and CDR2 LQKENI. The CDR3 loop spans 15 amino acids. DNA for the CDR3: TGTGCCAGCAGTCCAGGGGGCAGTGGGGCCAACGTCCTGACTTTC. Amino acid sequence: CASSPGGSGANVLTF.

CDR3 loop: CASSPLQDRETQYF. The CDR3 DNA sequence: TGTGCCAGCTCACCTCTGCAGGATCGAGAGACCCAGTACTTC. The chain is built from TRBV18 and TRBJ2-5; D is unclear. V lost 3 bases and J lost 4, with 12 bases in between. The CDR3 has 14 amino acids. Germline CDR1 reads KGHSH; CDR2 reads LQKENI. Full variable domain (missing parts from reference TRBV18 and TRBJ2-5): NAGVMQNPRHLVRRRGQEARLRCSPMKGHSHVYWYRQLPEEGLKFMVYLQKENIIDESGMPKERFSAEFPKEGPSILRIQQVVRGDSAAYFCASSPLQDRETQYFGPGTRLLVL.

This clonotype was seen a handful of times. V and J are TRBV30 and TRBJ2-1; D possibly corresponds to TRBD1 (5 bases). The CDR3 spans 15 residues. Germline V gene sequence: CDR1 GTSNPN, CDR2 SVGIG (reference sequence). The V and J ends lost 8 bases and 2 bases respectively, with 19 bases between them. CDR3 DNA sequence: TGTGCCCAAGGGGCACCTCACAACACCTACAATGAGCAGTTCTTC. Translated: CAQGAPHNTYNEQFF.

The table lists this clonotype with many counts. This chain connects TRBV5-8 to TRBJ1-1, with D unclear. V shed 2 bases and J shed 0 bases, with 14 bases lying between them. This CDR3 is built from 16 residues. Germline assignment: CDR1 SGHTS and CDR2 YDEGEE. CDR3 DNA: TGTGCCAGCAGCTTTCATCCTAACCCAATGAACACTGAAGCTTTCTTT. This gives the protein CASSFHPNPMNTEAFF.

This clonotype was detected a few times. The chain links TRBV20-1 to TRBJ2-1; D possibly matches TRBD1 or TRBD2 (5 bases each). Germline loops: CDR1 DFQATT, CDR2 SNEGSKA (reference sequence). Deletions cut 3 bases from V and 5 bases from J, with 14 bases between. This CDR3 spans 14 amino acids. The CDR3 here is CSASLGVGDNEQFF. DNA of the CDR3: TGCAGTGCTAGCCTGGGGGTTGGGGACAATGAGCAGTTCTTC.

V gene TRBV7-2 combines with J gene TRBJ2-7; D is unresolved. The CDR3 totals 15 residues. V dropped 4 bases and J dropped 1 base, with 14 bases sitting between them. CDR1 and CDR2 (germline): SGHTA, FQGNSA. CDR3 amino acids: CASSSRGVSSYEQYF. DNA of the CDR3: TGTGCCAGCAGCTCGCGCGGCGTCTCTTCCTACGAGCAGTACTTC.